A single sample gave rise to the 27 T cell receptor beta chains below, sequenced in a study of CD8 T cells in Susac syndrome. It was with random hexamers that about 0.45 to 1 ug RNA was reverse transcribed. From the immunoSEQ multiplex PCR reads, TCRdb called clonotypes with MiXCR, one entry per CDR3 protein. The sample lists roughly 100,000 distinct CDR3 sequences, 95% to 97% occurring once. The sequenced material came from CD8+ T cells from PBMCs. These receptors were obtained from a human donor with Susac syndrome.

The chain uses TRBV20-1 and TRBJ1-6; unclear D gene. CDR1 DFQATT and CDR2 SNEGSKA come from the germline V gene (reference sequence). The germline V and J ends were trimmed by 2 bases and 7 bases, with 15 bases remaining between them. This CDR3 has 15 residues. The CDR3 DNA is TGCAGTGCTAGACCATCGGCCATACAGAATTCACCCCTCCACTTT. Amino acid sequence: CSARPSAIQNSPLHF.

The genes are TRBV30 and TRBJ2-2, with D possibly being TRBD1 (5 bases). The CDR3 is 12 amino acids. Trimming shortened V by 0 bases and J by 11 bases, and 10 bases separated the two germline ends. Germline CDR1 reads GTSNPN; CDR2 reads SVGIG (reference sequence). CDR3 coding DNA: TGTGCCTGGAGTGTGGCGGACACAGAGCTGTTTTTT. Its protein product is CAWSVADTELFF. The full variable domain, rest sourced from reference TRBV30 and TRBJ2-2, is SQTIHQWPATLVQPVGSPLSLECTVEGTSNPNLYWYRQAAGRGLQLLFYSVGIGQISSEVPQNLSASRPQDRQFILSSKKLLLSDSGFYLCAWSVADTELFFGEGSRLTVL.

V and J are TRBV6-6 and TRBJ1-1; D remains ambiguous. Trimming left V 6 bases short and J 3 bases short, with 17 bases between. From germline, CDR1 is MNHNY and CDR2 SVGAGI (reference sequence). CDR3 size: 15 residues. The CDR3 region is CASSGSEMKDTEAFF. CDR3 bases: TGTGCCAGCAGCGGCAGTGAGATGAAGGACACTGAAGCTTTCTTT.

This clonotype was counted a few times. V usage is TRBV4-1 and J usage is TRBJ2-7, with D possibly being TRBD2 (5 bases). In germline, CDR1 is MGHRA, CDR2 YSYEKL. V lost 4 bases and J lost 3, with 13 bases in between. The CDR3 runs 14 residues. The CDR3: CASSLAEGSYEQYF. CDR3 in DNA: TGCGCCAGCAGCCTCGCCGAAGGGAGCTACGAGCAGTACTTC.

This clonotype was counted once. The chain recombines TRBV10-3 with TRBJ2-7, with TRBD1 identical over 10 bases. The V gene end was trimmed by 7 bases and the J gene end by 5 bases; junction bases not matched to a gene: 5. From germline, CDR1 is ENHRY and CDR2 SYGVKD. The CDR3 consists of 13 residues. The CDR3 sequence: CAIKGQGLDEQYF. In DNA form, the CDR3 reads TGTGCCATCAAGGGACAGGGGCTCGACGAGCAGTACTTC.

This chain links TRBV15 with TRBJ1-1; 7 nucleotides align to TRBD1. CDR3 length: 14 residues. Looked up from germline, CDR1 is LNHNV and CDR2 is YYDKDF (reference sequence). Trimming at V came to 4 bases and at J to 4 bases, leaving 6 bases not matched to a gene. The CDR3 sequence is CATSTGQEGTEAFF. In DNA, the CDR3 is TGTGCCACCAGCACCGGACAGGAGGGCACTGAAGCTTTCTTT.

This clonotype was picked up a small number of times. The J gene is TRBJ2-7, the V gene TRBV29-1; D is unresolved. The V end lost 5 bases, the J end lost 1 base, and 9 bases lay between the germline ends. The CDR3 runs to 12 residues. From germline, CDR1 is SQVTM and CDR2 ANQGSEA. The CDR3 loop reads CSVLTVSYEQYF. The CDR3 DNA is TGCAGCGTTCTGACGGTATCCTACGAGCAGTACTTC.

The rearrangement joins TRBV3-1 to TRBJ2-3, with D unresolved. The length of the CDR3 is 13 residues. The germline V gene encodes CDR1 LGHDT and CDR2 YNNKEL (reference sequence). Deletions cut 2 bases from V and 4 bases from J, with 7 bases between. CDR3 in amino acids: CASSQYSADTQYF. The CDR3, as DNA: TGTGCCAGCAGCCAATACAGCGCAGATACGCAGTATTTT.

The sample holds a few counts of this clonotype. The V gene is TRBV4-3, the J gene TRBJ2-1; no reliable D call. CDR3 length: 13 amino acids. The V end was cut by 0 bases, the J end by 9 bases, with 9 bases between. Germline loops: CDR1 LGHNA, CDR2 YSLEER. CDR3 sequence: CASSQDRKGEQFF. CDR3 in DNA: TGCGCCAGCAGCCAAGACCGCAAAGGTGAGCAGTTCTTC.

This chain joins TRBV29-1 and TRBJ1-2, with D perhaps TRBD1 (5 bases). V was shortened by 3 bases and J by 8 bases, with 10 bases between the two germline ends. Germline CDR1 is SQVTM and CDR2 is ANQGSEA. The CDR3 has 11 residues. CDR3 DNA: TGCAGCGTTGAGCAGGGATGGGGCTACACCTTC. Translated: CSVEQGWGYTF.

V is TRBV4-3 and J is TRBJ2-3; a possible D gene is TRBD2 (6 bases). Germline CDR1 and CDR2: LGHNA and YSLEER. The CDR3 runs to 17 residues. Trimming took off 0 bases at V and 2 bases at J, with 15 bases between the two ends. The CDR3 region has the DNA TGCGCCAGCAGCCAAGACCCACGGGGGAAAAACACAGATACGCAGTATTTT. Its translation is CASSQDPRGKNTDTQYF.

The table lists this clonotype with a few counts. The rearrangement links TRBV14 to TRBJ1-2; TRBD1 aligns across 8 bases. The V gene end was trimmed by 4 bases and the J gene end by 0 bases; junction bases not matched to a gene: 1. Germline-derived CDR1 and CDR2 are SGHDN and FVKESK. CDR3 length: 14 amino acids. For the CDR3, the DNA is TGTGCCAGCAGCCTGGGACAGGCTAACTATGGCTACACCTTC. Translation gives CASSLGQANYGYTF.

The rearrangement uses TRBV7-2 and TRBJ2-3; the D is unclear. Germline CDR1 reads SGHTA; CDR2 reads FQGNSA. V was cut by 0 bases and J by 4 bases, with 14 bases left in between. The CDR3 length is 16 residues. The CDR3 sequence: CASSLARLDVADTQYF. The CDR3 DNA reads TGTGCCAGCAGCTTAGCGCGTCTGGATGTCGCAGATACGCAGTATTTT.

This rearrangement joins TRBV10-2 to TRBJ1-2, with a weak D call TRBD1 (6 bases). The CDR3 spans 12 residues. The V end was cut by 4 bases, the J end by 4 bases, with 7 bases between. Looked up from germline, CDR1 is WSHSY and CDR2 is SAAADI. This CDR3 is CASSAGAYGYTF. As DNA, the CDR3 is TGCGCCAGCAGTGCAGGGGCCTATGGCTACACCTTC.

This clonotype was seen once. V is TRBV15 and J is TRBJ1-2; no firm D call. This CDR3 spans 14 amino acids. Germline CDR1 LNHNV, CDR2 YYDKDF (reference sequence). V was cut by 0 bases and J by 5 bases, with 10 bases left in between. This CDR3 is CATSRDRELYGYTF. CDR3 sequence (DNA): TGTGCCACCAGCAGAGACCGGGAGCTTTATGGCTACACCTTC.

The chain carries TRBV5-6 and TRBJ2-7; TRBD2 is a possible D gene (6 bases). V lost 6 bases, J lost 6 bases, and 19 bases lay in between. Germline assignment: CDR1 SGHDT and CDR2 YYEEEE. The CDR3 length is 14 residues. CDR3: CASTTSSSGVEQYF. In DNA, the CDR3 is TGTGCCAGCACCACAAGTAGTTCGGGGGTCGAGCAGTACTTC.

The rearrangement links TRBV3-1 to TRBJ2-1, with a tentative D call TRBD2 (5 bases). V was cut by 4 bases and J by 5 bases, with 12 bases left in between. CDR1 LGHDT and CDR2 YNNKEL come from the germline V gene (reference sequence). The CDR3 contains 14 residues. In nucleotides, the CDR3 is TGTGCCAGCAGCCTGCGGGTGGACCACAATGAGCAGTTCTTC. As protein: CASSLRVDHNEQFF.

This clonotype has more than one count but fewer than ten. CDR3 amino acids: CASSLEGYEQYF. CDR3 nucleotide sequence: TGTGCCAGCAGTTTAGAGGGCTACGAGCAGTACTTC. The J gene is TRBJ2-7, the V gene TRBV28; the D gene is possibly TRBD2 (5 bases). The germline CDR1 and CDR2 sequences are MDHEN and SYDVKM. Trimming left V 2 bases short and J 3 bases short, with 5 bases between. CDR3 size: 12 residues. The full variable domain, rest sourced from reference TRBV28 and TRBJ2-7, is DVKVTQSSRYLVKRTGEKVFLECVQDMDHENMFWYRQDPGLGLRLIYFSYDVKMKEKGDIPEGYSVSREKKERFSLILESASTNQTSMYLCASSLEGYEQYFGPGTRLTVT.

The chain carries TRBV11-2 and TRBJ2-7, with D tentatively TRBD1 (7 bases). Germline-derived CDR1 and CDR2 are SGHAT and FQNNGV. The V and J ends lost 3 bases and 5 bases respectively, with 20 bases between them. This CDR3 has 16 residues. The DNA of the CDR3 is TGTGCCAGCAGCTTGGTTGGTAGGAGGGGGCCCAACGAGCAGTACTTC. This gives the protein CASSLVGRRGPNEQYF.

This chain links TRBV6-5 with TRBJ2-1; 7 bases fit TRBD2. V lost 1 base to trimming and J lost 7 bases; unmatched junction nucleotides: 13. CDR1 and CDR2 from the germline V gene are MNHEY and SVGAGI. This CDR3 has 17 residues. The CDR3 DNA is TGTGCCAGCAGTTACTTGGCCTCCAGCGGGGCCTTAAATGAGCAGTTCTTC. Translated, it gives CASSYLASSGALNEQFF.

This chain connects TRBV6-2 or TRBV6-3 to TRBJ2-1; 8 nucleotides line up with TRBD1. The germline V gene encodes CDR1 MNHEY and CDR2 SVGEGT. V trimming: 6 bases; J trimming: 0 bases; junction bases outside the gene matches: 13. The CDR3 spans 18 residues. Here the CDR3 reads CASSITDRGLSSYNEQFF. CDR3 in DNA: TGTGCCAGCAGCATAACCGACAGGGGTTTAAGCTCCTACAATGAGCAGTTCTTC.

The chain links TRBV4-3 to TRBJ1-5; 9 nucleotides match TRBD1. The CDR3 totals 15 residues. The ends lost 3 bases at V and 2 bases at J; junction bases unmatched: 2. Germline V gene sequence: CDR1 LGHNA, CDR2 YSLEER. The chain's CDR3 is CASSQGQGGNQPQHF. DNA for the CDR3: TGCGCCAGCAGCCAGGGACAGGGAGGCAATCAGCCCCAGCATTTT.

The chain employs TRBV27 and TRBJ2-6; D is unresolved. CDR3 length: 17 residues. Trimming cost V 8 bases and J 2 bases, with 19 bases left between them. CDR1 and CDR2 (germline): MNHEY, SMNVEV (reference sequence). CDR3 nucleotides: TGTGCCAGCTCTTTGAGGACGTTCCTCCCTGGGGCCAACGTCCTGACTTTC. This translates into CASSLRTFLPGANVLTF.

The chain has TRBV20-1 and TRBJ2-1; D unclear. V lost 8 bases and J 0 bases, leaving 17 bases between the germline ends. This CDR3 comprises 15 residues. Looked up from germline, CDR1 is DFQATT and CDR2 is SNEGSKA (reference sequence). The CDR3 DNA reads TGCAGTTACAACGCCGGCGGAAGCTCCTACAATGAGCAGTTCTTC. It encodes CSYNAGGSSYNEQFF.

The chain has TRBV20-1 and TRBJ2-1; 10 bases match TRBD1. Germline V gene sequence: CDR1 DFQATT, CDR2 SNEGSKA (reference sequence). This CDR3 is 14 amino acids long. With 5 bases clipped from V and 4 bases from J, the junction kept 5 bases outside the gene matches. CDR3 nucleotides: TGCAGTGCTGAGGACAGGGGGTCATACAATGAGCAGTTCTTC. It encodes CSAEDRGSYNEQFF.

This rearrangement joins TRBV30 to TRBJ2-7; D gene ambiguous. Germline loops: CDR1 GTSNPN, CDR2 SVGIG (reference sequence). This CDR3 region has 15 residues. Between the trimmed V and J ends, which lost 4 bases and 2 bases, there was a span of 18 bases. In DNA, the CDR3 is TGTGCCTGGAACTCCGGAACCGGGTTAACCTACGAGCAGTACTTC. It yields the protein CAWNSGTGLTYEQYF.

The gene calls are TRBV4-3 and TRBJ2-6, with a tentative D call TRBD2 (5 bases). The CDR3 sequence is 19 residues long. From germline, CDR1 is LGHNA and CDR2 YSLEER. The V gene lost 0 bases and the J gene lost 4 bases, with 19 bases spanning the gap. CDR3 sequence reads: CASSQDQLKAGEGANVLTF. The CDR3 region has the DNA TGCGCCAGCAGCCAAGATCAGTTGAAGGCTGGGGAGGGGGCCAACGTCCTGACTTTC.